The clone carrying this TCR beta chain has just one count. What it recognizes is unknown. Sequenced by immunoSEQ multiplex PCR; TCRdb stores in-frame clones only, minus some. The sample lists 25,000 to 40,000 clones; 85% to 95% were seen once. V was trimmed by 6 bases and J by 18 bases, leaving 15 bases between them. There are 11 residues in the CDR3. CDR1 SEHNR and CDR2 FQNEAQ come from the germline V gene (reference sequence). The data belong to a study of T cells in tuberculosis. Study-level background: IGRA-negative adolescents, IGRA-positive adolescents with latent tuberculosis and adults with active tuberculosis formed this South African cohort. Findings of the study overall: Active tuberculosis TCR-alpha repertoires lay closer to GMM-specific TCRs than IGRA-negative controls, suggesting clonal expansion.

Input material: PBMCs. This clonotype originated in a donor between 10 and 35 years old with latent tuberculosis or without tuberculosis infection. Some clones in this sample may be carry-over from other donors' samples. V is TRBV7-9 and J is TRBJ1-6, with D possibly matching TRBD1 (6 bases). The CDR3 protein is CASRSGALYHF. CDR3 in DNA: TGTGCCAGCAGATCAGGGGCGCTTTACCACTTT.